The 18 T cell receptor beta chains reported below all come from one sample, sequenced in a study of naive CD8 T cells in extremely preterm neonates. Sequencing was performed with immunoSEQ multiplex PCR; in TCRdb, only in-frame clones are kept and a portion is missing. The sample holds several thousand clones, more than 95% seen once. The sample was naive CD8+ T cells from blood. The receptors shown here come from a human donor in good health.

This chain joins TRBV10-3 and TRBJ1-4; no firm D call. V lost 2 bases and J 8 bases, leaving 12 bases between the germline ends. The CDR3 runs to 14 residues. CDR1 and CDR2 from the germline V gene are ENHRY and SYGVKD. CDR3 residues: CAISEGLGREKLFF. CDR3 in DNA: TGTGCCATCAGTGAGGGACTCGGCCGAGAAAAACTGTTTTTT.

This chain uses TRBV28 with TRBJ1-1; the match to TRBD1 covers 7 bases. The germline V gene encodes CDR1 MDHEN and CDR2 SYDVKM. Losses at the gene ends were 2 bases for V and 7 bases for J; bases not matched to a gene: 7. The CDR3 is made up of 14 amino acids. The CDR3 is CASSLGMGTVEAFF. The CDR3 DNA reads as TGTGCCAGCAGTTTAGGGATGGGGACAGTTGAAGCTTTCTTT.

This rearrangement joins TRBV18 to TRBJ2-2; weak D call: TRBD1 (6 bases). The CDR3 spans 16 residues. V shed 8 bases and J shed 0 bases, with 16 bases lying between them. The germline gives CDR1 KGHSH, CDR2 LQKENI. The CDR3 loop is CASHKWTETNTGELFF. Here the CDR3 DNA reads TGTGCCAGCCATAAATGGACAGAGACGAACACCGGGGAGCTGTTTTTT.

The chain couples TRBV6-5 to TRBJ1-1; D possibly corresponds to TRBD1 (5 bases). CDR1 is MNHEY and CDR2 is SVGAGI in the germline V gene. The V gene lost 0 bases and the J gene lost 5 bases, with 10 bases spanning the gap. The CDR3 covers 14 residues. The DNA of the CDR3 is TGTGCCAGCAGTTACTCGACAGAAAGAACTGAAGCTTTCTTT. It encodes CASSYSTERTEAFF.

The chain couples TRBV2 to TRBJ2-3, with 12 bases that match TRBD2. J gave up 0 bases and V 4 bases, and 2 bases lay outside the gene matches. The germline CDR1 and CDR2 sequences are SNHLY and FYNNEI. CDR3 size: 16 residues. The CDR3 spells CASSGLAGDSTDTQYF. DNA for the CDR3: TGTGCCAGCAGTGGACTAGCGGGAGATAGCACAGATACGCAGTATTTT.

This rearrangement joins TRBV5-6 to TRBJ1-1, with no clear D. This CDR3 has 13 amino acids. Trimming left V 1 base short and J 0 bases short, with 4 bases between. CDR1 is SGHDT, CDR2 YYEEEE, per germline. Here the CDR3 reads CASSLQMNTEAFF. CDR3 DNA: TGTGCCAGCAGCTTGCAAATGAACACTGAAGCTTTCTTT.

This sequence joins TRBV13 and TRBJ2-7; D is perhaps TRBD2 (7 bases). V lost 1 base to trimming and J lost 7 bases, with 14 bases between them. This CDR3 comprises 14 residues. Germline values: CDR1 PRHDT, CDR2 FYEKMQ (reference sequence). This CDR3 is CASSLEGGADEQYF. In nucleotides, the CDR3 is TGTGCCAGCAGCTTAGAGGGGGGGGCAGATGAGCAGTACTTC.

The chain carries TRBV7-9 and TRBJ1-4; unclear D gene. V lost 3 bases and J 4 bases, leaving 15 bases between the germline ends. Germline CDR1 reads SEHNR; CDR2 reads FQNEAQ (reference sequence). This CDR3 region has 16 residues. The CDR3 DNA follows: TGTGCCAGCAGCTTGTCGTTGGAGGGCGGTAATGAAAAACTGTTTTTT. Encoded protein: CASSLSLEGGNEKLFF.

This clone was observed once. This sequence joins TRBV5-6 and TRBJ2-1, with 14 bases that match TRBD2. The germline V gene encodes CDR1 SGHDT and CDR2 YYEEEE. CDR3 size: 16 residues. Germline trimming cut 3 bases from V and 8 bases from J; bases unmatched to any gene: 7. The CDR3 region has the DNA TGTGCCAGCAGCTACGGGACTAGCGGGGGCTCGGATGAGCAGTTCTTC. It translates to CASSYGTSGGSDEQFF.

The chain couples TRBV19 to TRBJ2-2; TRBD1 might be the D (6 bases). From germline, CDR1 is LNHDA and CDR2 SQIVND (reference sequence). The CDR3 loop spans 15 amino acids. V was pared by 2 bases and J by 7 bases, with 14 bases between. CDR3 DNA: TGTGCCAGTAGTATACGCCAGGGGCAAGGCGGGGAGCTGTTTTTT. It yields the protein CASSIRQGQGGELFF.

The V call is TRBV9, the J call TRBJ1-1; TRBD1 matches at 10 bases. The V and J ends lost 4 bases and 0 bases, in that order; junction bases with no gene match: 6. CDR3 length equals 16 residues. The germline CDR1 and CDR2 sequences are SGDLS and YYNGEE. CDR3 bases: TGTGCCAGCAGCCCCGGGACAGGGGTCCTGAACACTGAAGCTTTCTTT. Residues: CASSPGTGVLNTEAFF.

The rearrangement uses TRBV6-5 and TRBJ2-1, with TRBD2 matching over 7 bases. CDR1 and CDR2 (germline): MNHEY, SVGAGI. There are 15 residues in the CDR3. The junction had 11 bases not matched to a gene; V was cut back by 6 bases and J by 6 bases. The CDR3 bases are TGTGCCAGCAGCCCAGCGGGACCGCCTTTCAATGAGCAGTTCTTC. It yields the protein CASSPAGPPFNEQFF.

This CDR3 is CASSLGSSSYEQYV. The CDR3 bases are TGTGCCAGCAGCTTAGGGTCTAGCTCCTACGAGCAGTACGTC. This chain connects TRBV11-3 to TRBJ2-7, with D uncertain. Trimming removed 1 base from V and 0 bases from J, with 7 bases in between. Germline assignment: CDR1 SGHNT and CDR2 YENEEA. CDR3 length: 14 amino acids.

CDR3 sequence: CASSGFGQGLLNTEAFF. Written as DNA, the CDR3 is TGTGCCAGCAGTGGGTTTGGACAGGGACTATTGAACACTGAAGCTTTCTTT. This rearrangement joins TRBV2 to TRBJ1-1; 8 bases map to TRBD1. Germline CDR1 and CDR2: SNHLY and FYNNEI. V gave up 4 bases and J gave up 0 bases; unmatched junction bases: 10. The CDR3 has 17 amino acids.

The J gene is TRBJ2-5, the V gene TRBV2, with TRBD2 matching 13 bases. The ends lost 6 bases at V and 4 bases at J; junction bases unmatched: 2. Germline V gives CDR1 SNHLY, CDR2 FYNNEI. This CDR3 has 14 residues. The CDR3: CASRRTSGRETQYF. Here the CDR3 DNA reads TGTGCCAGCAGGCGGACTAGCGGGAGAGAGACCCAGTACTTC.

The V gene is TRBV27, the J gene TRBJ2-2; 9 positions agree with TRBD2. Losses at the gene ends were 2 bases for V and 5 bases for J; bases not matched to a gene: 6. CDR3 length equals 16 residues. Germline-derived CDR1 and CDR2 are MNHEY and SMNVEV (reference sequence). The CDR3 region is CASSLAGGPRTGELFF. DNA of the CDR3: TGTGCCAGCAGTTTAGCGGGAGGGCCGCGGACCGGGGAGCTGTTTTTT.

This sequence joins TRBV29-1 and TRBJ1-1; D remains unclear. V was shortened by 8 bases and J by 1 base, with 11 bases between the two germline ends. The germline gives CDR1 SQVTM, CDR2 ANQGSEA. The CDR3 covers 12 residues. The CDR3 protein is CSLSPGNTEAFF. The CDR3, as DNA: TGCAGCTTGTCCCCCGGGAACACTGAAGCTTTCTTT.

The J gene is TRBJ2-3, the V gene TRBV11-3, with D perhaps matching TRBD1 (6 bases). Germline values: CDR1 SGHNT, CDR2 YENEEA. The V end lost 6 bases, the J end lost 2 bases, and 12 bases lay between the germline ends. The CDR3 is 14 amino acids. This CDR3 is CASRRTENTDTQYF. The CDR3 DNA is TGTGCCAGCAGACGGACAGAAAACACAGATACGCAGTATTTT.